What follows are 31 T cell receptor beta chains derived from one specimen sequenced in a study of blood T cell repertoires in COVID-19 (dated by TCRdb to the early 2020s). The library came from the immunoSEQ multiplex PCR assay. TCRdb obtained this table from immuneACCESS and retained in-frame rearrangements with V and J assigned. These tables miss some clones; where compared with another copy, unresolved V genes account for less than half of the shortfall, and the remainder is unexplained. Recorded for this sample are 98,000 or so clones; more than 75% of them occurred a single time. 26% of the sample lies in the top ten. The sample comprised peripheral blood. These receptors all stem from a man aged 60 to 69 with acute or convalescent COVID-19.

The chain has TRBV4-3 and TRBJ2-1; no clear D gene. The germline gives CDR1 LGHNA, CDR2 YSLEER. The CDR3 sequence is 19 residues long. V was trimmed by 0 bases and J by 6 bases, leaving 24 bases between them. CDR3 DNA: TGCGCCAGCAGCCAAGAGGTTCCCCATCCAACCCTGGCCCTCAATGAGCAGTTCTTC. This translates into CASSQEVPHPTLALNEQFF.

V usage is TRBV18 and J usage is TRBJ1-5; D call uncertain. Looked up from germline, CDR1 is KGHSH and CDR2 is LQKENI. This CDR3 is 14 amino acids long. The germline V and J ends were trimmed by 6 bases and 1 base, with 10 bases remaining between them. The CDR3 reads CASSREFSNQPQHF. The CDR3 nucleotides read TGTGCCAGCTCTCGGGAGTTCAGCAATCAGCCCCAGCATTTT.

The chain combines TRBV11-2 with TRBJ1-1; D unresolved. Trimming took off 6 bases at V and 0 bases at J, with 8 bases between the two ends. This CDR3 is built from 13 residues. The germline CDR1 and CDR2 sequences are SGHAT and FQNNGV. The CDR3 loop reads CASRLRVNTEAFF. CDR3 bases: TGTGCCAGCAGGCTACGGGTGAACACTGAAGCTTTCTTT.

This chain links TRBV18 with TRBJ1-4; D is uncertain. The CDR3 consists of 12 residues. The V end lost 3 bases, the J end lost 4 bases, and 3 bases lay between the germline ends. CDR1 is KGHSH and CDR2 is LQKENI in the germline V gene. The CDR3 DNA reads TGTGCCAGCTCACCCAATAATGAAAAACTGTTTTTT. Protein: CASSPNNEKLFF.

The rearrangement links TRBV24-1 to TRBJ2-7; 8 nucleotides line up with TRBD2. The ends lost 3 bases at V and 3 bases at J; junction bases unmatched: 9. Germline V gene lookup returns CDR1 KGHDR and CDR2 SFDVKD. The CDR3 spans 16 residues. CDR3 nucleotides: TGTGCCACCAGTGATGATAGCACGGGAGGGGGCTACGAGCAGTACTTC. It is translated as CATSDDSTGGGYEQYF.

The chain combines TRBV19 with TRBJ1-1; 7 bases are shared with TRBD1. Trimming removed 6 bases from V and 3 bases from J; junction bases left unmatched: 7. The CDR3 loop spans 14 amino acids. Germline loops: CDR1 LNHDA, CDR2 SQIVND (reference sequence). CDR3 residues: CASRGDSYYTEAFF. The DNA for the CDR3 is TGTGCCAGTAGGGGGGACAGCTACTACACTGAAGCTTTCTTT.

This chain uses TRBV5-1 with TRBJ2-2, with 13 bases identical to TRBD2. The J segment lost 6 bases and the V segment lost 3 bases, leaving 2 bases of the junction unmatched. This CDR3 has 15 residues. Looked up from germline, CDR1 is SGHRS and CDR2 is YFSETQ. The CDR3 sequence: CASSWTSGSSGELFF. The CDR3 DNA reads TGCGCCAGCAGCTGGACTAGCGGGAGTTCCGGGGAGCTGTTTTTT.

The gene calls are TRBV5-1 and TRBJ2-3, with D perhaps TRBD2 (5 bases). Trimming took off 4 bases at V and 1 base at J, with 13 bases between the two ends. The CDR3 loop spans 15 amino acids. Germline V gene sequence: CDR1 SGHRS, CDR2 YFSETQ. This CDR3 reads CASSPSSRGTDTQYF. CDR3 coding DNA: TGCGCCAGCAGCCCGTCTAGCAGAGGCACAGATACGCAGTATTTT.

The table lists this clone with a few counts. This rearrangement joins TRBV28 to TRBJ1-1, with TRBD1 as a possible D gene (6 bases). Trimming left V 4 bases short and J 3 bases short, with 15 bases between. CDR3 size: 15 residues. From germline, CDR1 is MDHEN and CDR2 SYDVKM. CDR3 loop: CASSYLRGNDTEAFF. The DNA of the CDR3 is TGTGCCAGCAGTTACCTCAGGGGTAACGACACTGAAGCTTTCTTT.

V and J are TRBV5-1 and TRBJ2-1, with D uncertain. V was shortened by 5 bases and J by 9 bases, with 15 bases between the two germline ends. The V gene's germline CDR1 is SGHRS and CDR2 YFSETQ. The CDR3 length is 13 residues. CDR3 amino acids: CASSKTELGEQFF. Written as DNA, the CDR3 is TGCGCCAGCAGTAAAACAGAGTTAGGTGAGCAGTTCTTC.

This chain connects TRBV7-2 to TRBJ1-4; TRBD1 aligns across 11 bases. CDR1 is SGHTA and CDR2 is FQGNSA in the germline V gene. The CDR3 runs 16 residues. The V and J ends lost 5 bases and 7 bases, in that order; junction bases with no gene match: 9. The CDR3 region is CASSGTGGSSSEKLFF. DNA for the CDR3: TGTGCCAGCAGCGGGACAGGGGGAAGCTCCTCTGAAAAACTGTTTTTT.

The rearrangement links TRBV5-4 to TRBJ1-3; D not certain. The ends were cut back, 0 bases at V and 4 bases at J, with 14 bases in the middle. The length of the CDR3 is 16 residues. CDR1 is SGHNT and CDR2 is YYREEE in the germline V gene (reference sequence). The CDR3 DNA follows: TGTGCCAGCAGCTTGGCCGGGGTGTTCCACGGAAACACCATATATTTT. Protein: CASSLAGVFHGNTIYF.

The rearrangement joins TRBV10-1 to TRBJ2-7, with D possibly matching TRBD1 (6 bases). Trimming shortened V by 5 bases and J by 2 bases, and 10 bases separated the two germline ends. Germline-derived CDR1 and CDR2 are WNHNN and SYGVQD (reference sequence). This CDR3 has 13 residues. CDR3 loop: CASSPDRTYEQYF. The DNA for the CDR3 is TGCGCCAGCAGTCCGGACAGAACCTACGAGCAGTACTTC.

Concerning this clone itself: Other DNA sequences in the same sample also yield this CDR3. The rearrangement joins TRBV9 to TRBJ2-1; 8 nucleotides align to TRBD2. Germline V gives CDR1 SGDLS, CDR2 YYNGEE. CDR3 length: 15 residues. Trimming took 4 bases from V and 0 from J; bases not matched to a gene: 3. The CDR3 loop is CASSTSGSSYNEQFF. In nucleotides, the CDR3 is TGTGCCAGCAGCACCAGCGGGAGCTCCTACAATGAGCAGTTCTTC.

This sequence joins TRBV27 and TRBJ2-1; D may be TRBD2 (6 bases). V lost 8 bases and J lost 0, with 23 bases in between. CDR1 is MNHEY and CDR2 is SMNVEV in the germline V gene (reference sequence). CDR3 length equals 18 residues. CDR3 DNA sequence: TGTGCCAGCGGTAAGACCCCTTATAGCGGAAACTCCTACAATGAGCAGTTCTTC. Translating it yields CASGKTPYSGNSYNEQFF.

The chain uses TRBV9 and TRBJ2-2, with a possible D match to TRBD2 (5 bases). Trimming took off 2 bases at V and 5 bases at J, with 7 bases between the two ends. Germline V gene lookup returns CDR1 SGDLS and CDR2 YYNGEE. The CDR3 has 13 residues. This CDR3 is CASSVRVTGELFF. The CDR3 DNA reads as TGTGCCAGCAGCGTGAGGGTGACCGGGGAGCTGTTTTTT.

The V and J genes are TRBV7-2 and TRBJ2-5, with TRBD1 matching 10 bases. The J segment lost 4 bases and the V segment lost 5 bases, leaving 1 base of the junction unmatched. The germline CDR1 and CDR2 sequences are SGHTA and FQGNSA. The CDR3 extends over 13 amino acids. CDR3 coding DNA: TGTGCCAGCAGCGGACAGGGGGTAGAGACCCAGTACTTC. This sequence encodes CASSGQGVETQYF.

The chain is built from TRBV11-3 and TRBJ1-1; D might be TRBD1 (5 bases). Germline CDR1 is SGHNT and CDR2 is YENEEA. Trimming removed 3 bases from V and 0 bases from J, with 11 bases in between. The CDR3 length is 15 residues. CDR3 DNA: TGTGCCAGCAGCTTGACGCGGGGCTTGAACACTGAAGCTTTCTTT. Translation gives CASSLTRGLNTEAFF. The full variable domain, with the rest looked up from reference TRBV11-3 and TRBJ1-1, is EAGVVQSPRYKIIEKKQPVAFWCNPISGHNTLYWYLQNLGQGPELLIRYENEEAVDDSQLPKDRFSAERLKGVDSTLKIQPAELGDSAVYLCASSLTRGLNTEAFFGQGTRLTVV.

The V call is TRBV18, the J call TRBJ1-1, with 10 bases aligning to TRBD1. Germline values: CDR1 KGHSH, CDR2 LQKENI. The CDR3 has 12 residues. J was trimmed by 12 bases and V by 5 bases; bases with no gene match: 6. The CDR3 DNA reads as TGTGCCAGCTCATCAGACAGGGGGCAAACTTTCTTT. The encoded protein is CASSSDRGQTFF.

This clone was seen a handful of times. The J gene is TRBJ1-1, the V gene TRBV6-4; no reliable D call. Per the germline V gene, CDR1 is MRHNA and CDR2 is SNTAGT. The CDR3 has 13 amino acids. V was cut by 3 bases and J by 2 bases, with 7 bases left in between. The DNA for the CDR3 is TGTGCCAGCAGTGAGACTGAAAACACTGAAGCTTTCTTT. Translating gives CASSETENTEAFF.

The chain uses TRBV6-5 and TRBJ2-7; D remains unclear. V shed 0 bases and J shed 3 bases, with 9 bases lying between them. Looked up from germline, CDR1 is MNHEY and CDR2 is SVGAGI. CDR3 length: 14 amino acids. CDR3: CASSYSERDYEQYF. The DNA of the CDR3 is TGTGCCAGCAGTTACTCAGAGAGAGACTACGAGCAGTACTTC.

The chain carries TRBV5-1 and TRBJ2-5; tentative D call: TRBD2 (6 bases). The CDR3 has 15 amino acids. The germline CDR1 and CDR2 sequences are SGHRS and YFSETQ. V lost 2 bases and J 5 bases, leaving 16 bases between the germline ends. The DNA of the CDR3 is TGCGCCAGCAGCTTCCCCGGGACTCAGCACGAGACCCAGTACTTC. Translated, it gives CASSFPGTQHETQYF.

The V call is TRBV27, the J call TRBJ2-7, with TRBD2 matching over 10 bases. V was clipped by 5 bases and J by 6 bases; unmatched bases: 10. CDR3 length: 15 amino acids. Germline V gene sequence: CDR1 MNHEY, CDR2 SMNVEV (reference sequence). In DNA, the CDR3 is TGTGCCAGCAGTCCGCAGGGACTAGCGATGGGCGAGCAGTACTTC. As protein: CASSPQGLAMGEQYF.

The chain uses TRBV4-3 and TRBJ2-1; possible D gene TRBD2, 5 bases. The germline CDR1 and CDR2 sequences are LGHNA and YSLEER. V was shortened by 0 bases and J by 2 bases, with 23 bases between the two germline ends. The CDR3 consists of 20 residues. CDR3: CASSQDATTGIGKPYNEQFF. DNA of the CDR3: TGCGCCAGCAGCCAAGATGCCACGACCGGGATCGGCAAGCCCTACAATGAGCAGTTCTTC.

The rearrangement joins TRBV13 to TRBJ2-7; no reliable D call. The V end was cut by 5 bases, the J end by 7 bases, with 15 bases between. CDR1 PRHDT and CDR2 FYEKMQ come from the germline V gene (reference sequence). CDR3 size: 13 residues. The CDR3 sequence: CASSIRVSREQYF. CDR3 bases: TGTGCCAGCAGCATCCGGGTGTCCAGAGAGCAGTACTTC.

This chain connects TRBV29-1 to TRBJ2-1; TRBD1 matches at 7 bases. Trimming cost V 5 bases and J 12 bases; bases outside gene matches: 10. The CDR3 covers 12 residues. CDR1 SQVTM and CDR2 ANQGSEA come from the germline V gene. The CDR3 reads CSVSEPQGPQFF. The CDR3 DNA sequence: TGCAGCGTTTCAGAACCACAGGGGCCGCAGTTCTTC.

The genes are TRBV6-5 and TRBJ1-5; 9 nucleotides agree with TRBD1. Per the germline V gene, CDR1 is MNHEY and CDR2 is SVGAGI. The CDR3 runs to 13 residues. With V trimmed by 7 bases and J by 9 bases, 7 bases remained unmatched. The CDR3 reads CASIAQGAGPQHF. Here the CDR3 DNA reads TGTGCCAGCATTGCACAGGGGGCAGGGCCCCAGCATTTT.

This clone has just one count. The chain joins TRBV25-1 to TRBJ2-2; perhaps TRBD1 as D (5 bases). The CDR3 length is 14 residues. V was shortened by 3 bases and J by 4 bases, with 9 bases between the two germline ends. Germline assignment: CDR1 MGHDK and CDR2 SYGVNS. The CDR3 protein is CASSDRASTGELFF. In DNA, the CDR3 is TGTGCCAGCAGTGACAGGGCGTCCACCGGGGAGCTGTTTTTT.

The DNA for the CDR3 is TGTGCCAGCAGCTTACGAGAGGCTAGGGATACGCAGTATTTT. Translated: CASSLREARDTQYF. The genes are TRBV7-9 and TRBJ2-3; D unclear. Germline V gives CDR1 SEHNR, CDR2 FQNEAQ (reference sequence). Trimming left V 2 bases short and J 6 bases short, with 12 bases between. CDR3 size: 14 residues.

The V and J genes are TRBV11-2 and TRBJ1-6; possibly TRBD1 for D (5 bases). Trimming shortened V by 5 bases and J by 3 bases, and 11 bases separated the two germline ends. The CDR3 is 15 residues long. Germline V CDR1 and CDR2: SGHAT, FQNNGV. The chain's CDR3 is CASSPTGGYNSPLHF. The CDR3 nucleotides read TGTGCCAGCAGCCCGACCGGGGGCTATAATTCACCCCTCCACTTT.

The rearrangement uses TRBV13 and TRBJ2-1, with a weak D call TRBD1 (6 bases). With 9 bases removed from V and 7 bases from J, the gap between germline ends came to 16 bases. CDR3 length: 13 residues. From germline, CDR1 is PRHDT and CDR2 FYEKMQ (reference sequence). CDR3 nucleotides: TGTGCCAGTACCCTAGGGGGTCGGAATGAGCAGTTCTTC. This gives the protein CASTLGGRNEQFF.